The 24 T cell receptor beta chains below all came from one sample that was sequenced in a study of beta chain features in type 1 diabetes. Every bit of the isolated RNA underwent reverse transcription, so sequencing read expressed TCRB transcripts. Sequencing was performed with immunoSEQ multiplex PCR; in TCRdb, only in-frame clones are kept and a portion is missing. The table shows hundreds of thousands of clones, with roughly a sixth occurring only once. Sequences were obtained from naive CD4+ T cells from blood. These receptors all stem from a woman aged 18-29 years in good health.

This chain links TRBV9 with TRBJ1-2, with D possibly matching TRBD1 (6 bases). V was trimmed by 3 bases and J by 4 bases, leaving 19 bases between them. The CDR3 consists of 16 residues. Germline-derived CDR1 and CDR2 are SGDLS and YYNGEE. The CDR3 DNA reads as TGTGCCAGCAGCGCCGGCAATCCGAGGGGGGTCTATGGCTACACCTTC. Translated: CASSAGNPRGVYGYTF.

This clone was observed a handful of times. CDR3 amino acids: CASSEVGRGLETQYF. In DNA form, the CDR3 reads TGTGCCAGCAGTGAGGTCGGCAGGGGTTTGGAGACCCAGTACTTC. This chain connects TRBV25-1 to TRBJ2-5, with D possibly being TRBD1 (6 bases). Germline V CDR1 and CDR2: MGHDK, SYGVNS. The CDR3 length is 15 residues. V was trimmed by 3 bases and J by 5 bases, leaving 16 bases between them.

This clone has a handful of counts. The chain combines TRBV7-9 with TRBJ2-5; D perhaps matches TRBD2 (5 bases). Looked up from germline, CDR1 is SEHNR and CDR2 is FQNEAQ (reference sequence). Trimming pared 2 bases from V and 2 bases from J, leaving 12 bases between. There are 15 residues in the CDR3. The CDR3 DNA reads as TGTGCCAGCAGCTTACACGGCAGCGGTCAAGAGACCCAGTACTTC. Translated, it gives CASSLHGSGQETQYF.

Concerning this clone: The sample holds other DNA sequences that translate to the same CDR3. The chain has TRBV5-1 and TRBJ2-7, with D perhaps TRBD2 (5 bases). Trimming left V 4 bases short and J 0 bases short, with 8 bases between. The CDR3 totals 13 residues. CDR1 and CDR2 from the germline V gene are SGHRS and YFSETQ. CDR3: CASSPGGSYEQYF. For the CDR3, the DNA is TGCGCCAGCAGCCCCGGAGGCTCCTACGAGCAGTACTTC.

This clone was recorded a few times. This rearrangement joins TRBV28 to TRBJ2-7; the match to TRBD1 covers 7 bases. The junction had 14 bases not matched to a gene; V was cut back by 6 bases and J by 6 bases. The CDR3 is 15 amino acids. CDR1 is MDHEN and CDR2 is SYDVKM in the germline V gene. In DNA, the CDR3 is TGTGCCAGCAGCCGACTTCGGGACAGCTCGTTCGAGCAGTACTTC. Its translation is CASSRLRDSSFEQYF.

A word on this clone: Other DNA sequences in the same sample also yield this CDR3. This chain links TRBV18 with TRBJ2-7; 11 bases are a match to TRBD1. Germline assignment: CDR1 KGHSH and CDR2 LQKENI. This CDR3 is 15 amino acids long. V lost 2 bases to trimming and J lost 4 bases; unmatched junction nucleotides: 4. CDR3 sequence: CASSPGTGGRYEQYF. CDR3 DNA sequence: TGTGCCAGCTCACCAGGGACAGGGGGGCGTTACGAGCAGTACTTC.

This clone has only a few counts. The chain links TRBV4-1 to TRBJ2-1, with D perhaps TRBD1 (6 bases). The germline V gene encodes CDR1 MGHRA and CDR2 YSYEKL. Between the trimmed V and J ends, which lost 3 bases and 0 bases, there was a span of 12 bases. The CDR3 is 16 residues long. CDR3 sequence reads: CASSQGTMSSYNEQFF. CDR3 DNA sequence: TGCGCCAGCAGCCAGGGGACAATGAGCTCCTACAATGAGCAGTTCTTC.

This clone has just a few counts. The J gene is TRBJ2-1, the V gene TRBV10-1; 8 bases agree with TRBD1. From germline, CDR1 is WNHNN and CDR2 SYGVQD (reference sequence). This CDR3 comprises 15 residues. V trimming: 3 bases; J trimming: 7 bases; junction bases outside the gene matches: 8. This chain's CDR3 is CASSDYQGANNEQFF. The CDR3 DNA reads TGCGCCAGCAGTGATTACCAGGGGGCAAATAATGAGCAGTTCTTC.

This clone was seen a few times. The J gene is TRBJ1-1, the V gene TRBV28; TRBD1 is a possible D gene (6 bases). Germline V gene lookup returns CDR1 MDHEN and CDR2 SYDVKM. The CDR3 is made up of 13 amino acids. V was trimmed by 6 bases and J by 2 bases, leaving 10 bases between them. The CDR3 spells CASRRTANTEAFF. The CDR3 nucleotides are TGTGCCAGCAGGCGGACAGCCAACACTGAAGCTTTCTTT.

The chain is built from TRBV28 and TRBJ2-7; TRBD2 matches 11 bases. Per germline, CDR1 MDHEN and CDR2 SYDVKM. The junction had 1 base not matched to a gene; V was cut back by 1 base and J by 5 bases. The CDR3 runs to 14 residues. CDR3 amino acids: CASSLSGLADEQYF. CDR3 sequence (DNA): TGTGCCAGCAGTTTATCGGGACTAGCGGACGAGCAGTACTTC.

This clone has a handful of counts. The chain couples TRBV11-2 to TRBJ2-6; 11 bases line up with TRBD1. The junction had 2 bases not matched to a gene; V was cut back by 1 base and J by 3 bases. The CDR3 sequence is 17 residues long. Germline values: CDR1 SGHAT, CDR2 FQNNGV. The DNA for the CDR3 is TGTGCCAGCAGCTTAGGGACAGGGGGCGGTGGGGCCAACGTCCTGACTTTC. Translation gives CASSLGTGGGGANVLTF. Variable domain in full (rest from reference TRBV11-2 and TRBJ2-6): EAGVAQSPRYKIIEKRQSVAFWCNPISGHATLYWYQQILGQGPKLLIQFQNNGVVDDSQLPKDRFSAERLKGVDSTLKIQPAKLEDSAVYLCASSLGTGGGGANVLTFGAGSRLTVL.

This clone has just a few counts. V gene TRBV28 combines with J gene TRBJ2-1; D assignment may be TRBD1 or TRBD2 (6 bases each). CDR1 is MDHEN, CDR2 SYDVKM, per germline. V lost 4 bases to trimming and J lost 10 bases, with 26 bases between them. The CDR3 runs 17 residues. As DNA, the CDR3 is TGTGCCAGCAGTTCTCTTTGGGGGGCTTCAAGTAATAGGGAGCAGTTCTTC. This sequence encodes CASSSLWGASSNREQFF.

The rearrangement links TRBV5-1 to TRBJ2-1; D gene uncertain. The V and J ends lost 5 bases and 8 bases respectively, with 8 bases between them. The CDR3 extends over 11 amino acids. Germline-derived CDR1 and CDR2 are SGHRS and YFSETQ. CDR3 loop: CASRGFDEQFF. CDR3 sequence (DNA): TGCGCCAGCAGAGGGTTCGATGAGCAGTTCTTC.

This clone was picked up a small number of times. The chain uses TRBV6-6 and TRBJ2-7; the D is unclear. The CDR3 consists of 12 residues. V was trimmed by 5 bases and J by 2 bases, leaving 7 bases between them. Germline V gene sequence: CDR1 MNHNY, CDR2 SVGAGI (reference sequence). The CDR3 region is CASSDPTYEQYF. The CDR3 region has the DNA TGTGCCAGCAGTGATCCTACCTACGAGCAGTACTTC.

The V gene is TRBV5-6, the J gene TRBJ1-2; 7 bases agree with TRBD1. CDR1 is SGHDT, CDR2 YYEEEE, per germline. The CDR3 contains 15 residues. The junction had 11 bases not matched to a gene; V was cut back by 4 bases and J by 5 bases. CDR3 sequence reads: CASSDYGGGRYGYTF. As DNA, the CDR3 is TGTGCCAGCAGCGATTACGGAGGGGGCCGGTATGGCTACACCTTC.

This chain connects TRBV7-9 to TRBJ1-2; no firm D call. The germline V gene encodes CDR1 SEHNR and CDR2 FQNEAQ (reference sequence). The CDR3 has 13 residues. V was cut by 8 bases and J by 4 bases, with 14 bases left in between. The CDR3 sequence is CASDDAMGYGYTF. The CDR3, as DNA: TGTGCCAGCGACGACGCTATGGGCTATGGCTACACCTTC. The variable domain in full, with the rest retrieved from reference TRBV7-9 and TRBJ1-2, is DTGVSQNPRHKITKRGQNVTFRCDPISEHNRLYWYRQTLGQGPEFLTYFQNEAQLEKSRLLSDRFSAERPKGSFSTLEIQRTEQGDSAMYLCASDDAMGYGYTFGSGTRLTVV.

This clone was seen only a few times. The V and J genes are TRBV20-1 and TRBJ1-5, with D possibly being TRBD1 (5 bases). V was trimmed by 6 bases and J by 7 bases, leaving 10 bases between them. CDR3 size: 11 residues. From germline, CDR1 is DFQATT and CDR2 SNEGSKA (reference sequence). CDR3 nucleotide sequence: TGCAGTGCCAGCCAGGGACAGCCCCAGCATTTT. It yields the protein CSASQGQPQHF.

This clone was counted only a few times. CDR3 region: CATSTRRGQGAEAFF. The CDR3 bases are TGTGCCACCAGCACCCGGAGGGGACAGGGTGCTGAAGCTTTCTTT. The chain employs TRBV15 and TRBJ1-1, with 9 positions matching TRBD1. CDR3 length: 15 amino acids. Per the germline V gene, CDR1 is LNHNV and CDR2 is YYDKDF (reference sequence). V trimming: 4 bases; J trimming: 6 bases; junction bases outside the gene matches: 9.

This rearrangement joins TRBV21-1 to TRBJ2-1. TRBV21-1 is a pseudogene segment. This CDR3 comprises 14 residues. CDR3 loop: CASSKEGQPGEQFF. CDR3 in DNA: TGTGCCAGCAGCAAGGAGGGACAACCGGGTGAGCAGTTCTTC.

The V gene is TRBV13, the J gene TRBJ2-7; D is unclear. V was pared by 3 bases and J by 3 bases, with 12 bases between. The germline CDR1 and CDR2 sequences are PRHDT and FYEKMQ (reference sequence). The CDR3 runs to 14 residues. The DNA for the CDR3 is TGTGCCAGCAGCTTGTGGCTGAATAACTACGAGCAGTACTTC. Protein product: CASSLWLNNYEQYF.

In this sample, this clone turned up a few times. The rearrangement joins TRBV27 to TRBJ1-1, with a tentative D call TRBD1 (5 bases). V was trimmed by 3 bases and J by 1 base, leaving 6 bases between them. The CDR3 is made up of 13 amino acids. Germline V gene data show CDR1 as MNHEY and CDR2 as SMNVEV (reference sequence). In DNA form, the CDR3 reads TGTGCCAGCAGTTTTGGGGGGAACACTGAAGCTTTCTTT. This encodes CASSFGGNTEAFF.

This sequence joins TRBV6-6 and TRBJ2-5; 7 bases align to TRBD1. The germline gives CDR1 MNHNY, CDR2 SVGAGI (reference sequence). The junction had 9 bases not matched to a gene; V was cut back by 6 bases and J by 2 bases. This CDR3 region has 15 residues. The CDR3 DNA reads TGTGCCAGCAGCGAAGGCGACAGGGATCAAGAGACCCAGTACTTC. It is translated as CASSEGDRDQETQYF.

This clone turned up a few times. The chain links TRBV11-2 to TRBJ2-3, with D maybe TRBD1 (6 bases). V lost 2 bases and J 7 bases, leaving 19 bases between the germline ends. The CDR3 length is 16 residues. The germline V gene has CDR1 SGHAT and CDR2 FQNNGV. CDR3 in DNA: TGTGCCAGCAGCTTACGTCCAGGGGACAACGGAAATACGCAGTATTTT. It codes for CASSLRPGDNGNTQYF. Complete variable domain (other parts from reference TRBV11-2 and TRBJ2-3): EAGVAQSPRYKIIEKRQSVAFWCNPISGHATLYWYQQILGQGPKLLIQFQNNGVVDDSQLPKDRFSAERLKGVDSTLKIQPAKLEDSAVYLCASSLRPGDNGNTQYFGPGTRLTVL.

This clone showed up just a few times. The chain joins TRBV10-3 to TRBJ1-3; D unresolved. Germline CDR1 and CDR2: ENHRY and SYGVKD. There are 13 residues in the CDR3. V lost 6 bases to trimming and J lost 0 bases, with 6 bases between them. The CDR3 DNA follows: TGTGCCATCAGGGAAGCCTCTGGAAACACCATATATTTT. Translation gives CAIREASGNTIYF.